This passage covers 14 T cell receptor beta chains from one sample sequenced in a study of blood T cell repertoires in COVID-19. The table came from immunoSEQ multiplex PCR; TCRdb's copy has only in-frame clones and leaves some out. The sample has hundreds of thousands of clones; roughly 90% are singletons. Sequencing was done on a sample of peripheral blood. All receptors come from a woman between 25 and 40 years old with acute or convalescent COVID-19.

The rearrangement links TRBV15 to TRBJ1-2, with 8 bases fitting TRBD1. Unmatched junction bases numbered 10, after V lost 3 bases and J lost 10 bases. The germline V gene encodes CDR1 LNHNV and CDR2 YYDKDF (reference sequence). The CDR3 totals 14 residues. The DNA for the CDR3 is TGTGCCACCAGCAGGGACAGGGTTCCTTTTGACTACACCTTC. It encodes CATSRDRVPFDYTF. The full variable domain, with the rest looked up from reference TRBV15 and TRBJ1-2, is DAMVIQNPRYQVTQFGKPVTLSCSQTLNHNVMYWYQQKSSQAPKLLFHYYDKDFNNEADTPDNFQSRRPNTSFCFLDIRSPGLGDTAMYLCATSRDRVPFDYTFGSGTRLTVV.

This chain connects TRBV7-9 to TRBJ2-3, with a tentative D call TRBD2 (6 bases). The V gene's germline CDR1 is SEHNR and CDR2 FQNEAQ (reference sequence). V gave up 2 bases and J gave up 5 bases, with 14 bases separating them. The CDR3 spans 15 residues. CDR3: CASSLSREYRDTQYF. The CDR3 DNA reads TGTGCCAGCAGCTTATCACGGGAGTACAGAGATACGCAGTATTTT.

The rearrangement uses TRBV5-1 and TRBJ2-7; D remains unclear. Per germline, CDR1 SGHRS and CDR2 YFSETQ. This CDR3 spans 12 amino acids. Trimming took 2 bases from V and 3 from J, leaving 6 bases between them. The chain's CDR3 is CASSFGNYEQYF. DNA of the CDR3: TGCGCCAGCAGCTTTGGCAACTACGAGCAGTACTTC.

The CDR3 loop reads CASSFRGQDATNEKLFF. CDR3 sequence (DNA): TGCGCCAGCAGCTTCCGAGGACAGGACGCAACTAATGAAAAACTGTTTTTT. V is TRBV5-1 and J is TRBJ1-4, with 7 bases aligning to TRBD1. The length of the CDR3 is 17 residues. After removal of 2 bases from V and 0 bases from J, the junction contained 7 bases not matched to a gene. Germline V gives CDR1 SGHRS, CDR2 YFSETQ.

The genes are TRBV6-6 and TRBJ2-3; 8 bases are a match to TRBD2. With V trimmed by 8 bases and J by 3 bases, 10 bases remained unmatched. This CDR3 is built from 15 residues. The germline gives CDR1 MNHNY, CDR2 SVGAGI (reference sequence). CDR3 amino acids: CASLRPAGDTDTQYF. CDR3 coding DNA: TGTGCCAGCCTTCGTCCAGCGGGGGATACAGATACGCAGTATTTT.

V and J are TRBV20-1 and TRBJ1-1; no reliable D call. With 3 bases removed from V and 4 bases from J, the gap between germline ends came to 12 bases. Germline V gene lookup returns CDR1 DFQATT and CDR2 SNEGSKA (reference sequence). The CDR3 contains 13 residues. The CDR3 nucleotides are TGCAGTGCTAGTGCTAGGGCGGGCACTGAAGCTTTCTTT. It codes for CSASARAGTEAFF.

The CDR3 is CASNTGGEQFF. The CDR3 DNA reads as TGTGCCAGCAATACCGGGGGGGAGCAGTTCTTC. The gene calls are TRBV6-5 and TRBJ2-1; 7 bases align to TRBD2. With V trimmed by 7 bases and J by 10 bases, 4 bases remained unmatched. The germline V gene encodes CDR1 MNHEY and CDR2 SVGAGI. CDR3 length: 11 residues.

The J gene is TRBJ2-3, the V gene TRBV6-6, with TRBD2 matching over 15 bases. The CDR3 covers 17 residues. CDR1 MNHNY and CDR2 SVGAGI come from the germline V gene (reference sequence). With V trimmed by 5 bases and J by 3 bases, 6 bases remained unmatched. CDR3 sequence: CASSPWTSGGDTDTQYF. The CDR3 DNA is TGTGCCAGCAGTCCCTGGACTAGCGGGGGGGATACAGATACGCAGTATTTT.

This sequence joins TRBV15 and TRBJ1-5; 7 bases agree with TRBD1. This CDR3 spans 16 amino acids. The germline V gene has CDR1 LNHNV and CDR2 YYDKDF (reference sequence). The J segment lost 0 bases and the V segment lost 6 bases, leaving 8 bases of the junction unmatched. The chain's CDR3 is CATRISGQHSNQPQHF. The CDR3 nucleotides are TGTGCCACCAGGATATCGGGACAGCATAGCAATCAGCCCCAGCATTTT.

This clone has only one observation. This chain links TRBV6-4 with TRBJ2-2, with 8 bases matching TRBD2. The CDR3 covers 15 residues. V was clipped by 4 bases and J by 5 bases; unmatched bases: 6. From germline, CDR1 is MRHNA and CDR2 SNTAGT. CDR3 residues: CASSVSGGNTGELFF. CDR3 DNA: TGTGCCAGCAGTGTGAGCGGGGGTAATACCGGGGAGCTGTTTTTT.

V gene TRBV5-1 combines with J gene TRBJ2-3; possibly TRBD1 for D (6 bases). The germline V gene encodes CDR1 SGHRS and CDR2 YFSETQ. The V gene lost 6 bases and the J gene lost 1 base, with 18 bases spanning the gap. This CDR3 has 16 amino acids. Here the CDR3 DNA reads TGCGCCAGCAACAAACGAGGGGCAGGGGGCACAGATACGCAGTATTTT. Protein product: CASNKRGAGGTDTQYF.

V usage is TRBV27 and J usage is TRBJ2-1, with a weak D call TRBD2 (6 bases). Trimming pared 6 bases from V and 8 bases from J, leaving 23 bases between. CDR3 size: 16 residues. Germline loops: CDR1 MNHEY, CDR2 SMNVEV (reference sequence). The CDR3 nucleotides read TGTGCCAGCAGCTTGCCTTCGACTAGTCGTCGCGATGAGCAGTTCTTC. Translating gives CASSLPSTSRRDEQFF.

This sequence joins TRBV28 and TRBJ2-5, with 9 bases aligning to TRBD2. In germline, CDR1 is MDHEN, CDR2 SYDVKM. The V and J ends lost 0 bases and 3 bases, in that order; junction bases with no gene match: 2. This CDR3 spans 15 amino acids. The CDR3 spells CASSLWASGEETQYF. CDR3 bases: TGTGCCAGCAGTTTATGGGCTAGCGGGGAAGAGACCCAGTACTTC.

The CDR3 coding sequence is TGCGCCAGCAGCTTGGAAAGGGGGCCATGGCCCCAGCATTTT. It translates to CASSLERGPWPQHF. The rearrangement uses TRBV5-1 and TRBJ1-5; 7 bases are a match to TRBD1. The CDR3 spans 14 residues. The J segment lost 9 bases and the V segment lost 0 bases, leaving 6 bases of the junction unmatched. Germline values: CDR1 SGHRS, CDR2 YFSETQ.